This paragraph covers one T cell receptor (beta chain) sequence. Its antigen is unknown. 5'RACE, which relied on constant-segment primers, yielded TCR alpha and TCR beta cDNA libraries carrying sample barcodes and UMIs. TCRdb re-called the 5' RACE reads through MiXCR, storing one row per CDR3 protein. The sample records a few hundred thousand distinct CDR3 sequences, 7.5% to 10% being singletons. The data belong to a study of T-cell memory formation after mild COVID-19. Study context: Largely, TCR clusters stayed within a single donor.

Study-level points and caveats: While clones contracting from day 15 to 85 were balanced between CD4 and CD8, later expanders leaned CD4+. Memory from before infection featured some responding clones, which suggests cross-reactive memory joined.

Trimming took 2 bases from V and 1 from J; bases not matched to a gene: 2. Germline lookup yields CDR1 SGHTA and CDR2 FQGTGA. The CDR3 is 16 residues long. The V and J genes are TRBV7-3 and TRBJ2-2; 9 bases map to TRBD2. The receptor was derived from a man between 18 and 29 years old who had mild COVID-19 (a few samples of this study predate the infection). Cell type and time point are not known. The sample consisted of PBMCs or a T cell subset sorted from them (not recorded which). CDR3 sequence reads: CASSLYSGGNTGELFF. Written as DNA, the CDR3 is TGTGCCAGCAGCTTATATAGCGGGGGGAACACCGGGGAGCTGTTTTTT.